The source of this TCR beta chain is a study of blood T cell repertoires in COVID-19. Looked up from germline, CDR1 is DFQATT and CDR2 is SNEGSKA (reference sequence). The CDR3 is 14 amino acids. V dropped 4 bases and J dropped 4 bases, with 15 bases sitting between them. Original processing notes: Estimation of nucleated cell counts relied on the amplification of reference gene primers. Clones were read by immunoSEQ multiplex PCR, and TCRdb kept only the in-frame ones, dropping some. Clonal size and the V and J genes are those of that table, whereas D and trimming came from the DNA. The sample has over 150,000 clones; around three quarters are singletons.

The receptor comes from a man older than 75 with acute or convalescent COVID-19. The chain uses TRBV20-1 and TRBJ2-3, with a tentative D call TRBD1 (7 bases). The sample was peripheral blood. The CDR3 is CSANDPRGADTQYF. CDR3 coding DNA: TGCAGTGCTAATGACCCCAGGGGGGCAGATACGCAGTATTTT.